These 27 T cell receptor beta chains originate from one sample sequenced in a study of blood T cell repertoires in COVID-19. TCRdb's table, derived via immunoSEQ multiplex PCR, lists solely in-frame clones and lacks some. The data show about 75,000 clones, with approximately 85% seen just once and approximately 5% held by the top ten. Sequencing used peripheral blood. Receptors originate from a woman aged 80 or over with active or convalescent COVID-19.

The chain carries TRBV18 and TRBJ2-1; D perhaps matches TRBD2 (6 bases). Germline loops: CDR1 KGHSH, CDR2 LQKENI. This CDR3 contains 15 residues. Trimming removed 2 bases from V and 3 bases from J, with 11 bases in between. CDR3 loop: CASSPSRGNYNEQFF. The CDR3 bases are TGTGCCAGCTCACCATCCCGGGGGAACTACAATGAGCAGTTCTTC.

The chain couples TRBV14 to TRBJ1-6, with D hard to call. Trimming stripped 2 bases from V and 7 bases from J, with 15 bases between. CDR1 and CDR2 (germline): SGHDN, FVKESK. The CDR3 sequence is 16 residues long. The CDR3: CASSQRLSTANSPLHF. CDR3 sequence (DNA): TGTGCCAGCAGCCAAAGATTAAGCACAGCCAATTCACCCCTCCACTTT.

V gene TRBV29-1 combines with J gene TRBJ1-2; D uncertain. V was shortened by 4 bases and J by 0 bases, with 6 bases between the two germline ends. Germline V gives CDR1 SQVTM, CDR2 ANQGSEA. There are 12 residues in the CDR3. Here the CDR3 reads CSVGVTNYGYTF. CDR3 nucleotide sequence: TGCAGCGTTGGAGTCACTAACTATGGCTACACCTTC.

The chain has TRBV24-1 and TRBJ2-7, with TRBD2 matching over 13 bases. Germline V gene data show CDR1 as KGHDR and CDR2 as SFDVKD. The CDR3 sequence is 15 residues long. Trimming cost V 5 bases and J 7 bases; bases outside gene matches: 7. CDR3 in amino acids: CATSAGTSGTSEQYF. CDR3 sequence (DNA): TGTGCCACCAGTGCCGGGACTAGCGGGACCTCGGAGCAGTACTTC.

This clone was detected once. This chain uses TRBV5-4 with TRBJ2-5; TRBD1 agrees at 10 bases. CDR1 and CDR2 (germline): SGHNT, YYREEE (reference sequence). Trimming at V came to 3 bases and at J to 4 bases, leaving 6 bases not matched to a gene. This CDR3 is built from 15 residues. The CDR3 DNA follows: TGTGCCAGCAGCTGGGGACAGGGGTTGGTAGAGACCCAGTACTTC. Its protein is CASSWGQGLVETQYF.

The J gene is TRBJ2-5, the V gene TRBV24-1, with D perhaps matching TRBD1 (6 bases). This CDR3 is 14 amino acids long. The germline CDR1 and CDR2 sequences are KGHDR and SFDVKD. V was pared by 4 bases and J by 2 bases, with 10 bases between. CDR3 sequence: CATSEGGTQETQYF. The CDR3 DNA reads TGTGCCACCAGTGAAGGGGGTACACAAGAGACCCAGTACTTC.

The genes are TRBV6-6 and TRBJ1-6, with D maybe TRBD1 (6 bases). There are 14 residues in the CDR3. With 2 bases removed from V and 7 bases from J, the gap between germline ends came to 9 bases. Germline CDR1 is MNHNY and CDR2 is SVGAGI (reference sequence). DNA for the CDR3: TGTGCCAGCAGTTACCGGGACACAAATTCACCCCTCCACTTT. Its translation: CASSYRDTNSPLHF.

The chain couples TRBV11-2 to TRBJ1-1; 7 nucleotides match TRBD1. This CDR3 has 18 amino acids. Germline V gives CDR1 SGHAT, CDR2 FQNNGV. The V and J ends lost 0 bases and 0 bases, in that order; junction bases with no gene match: 10. The chain's CDR3 is CASSLEHPGTVMNTEAFF. The DNA for the CDR3 is TGTGCCAGCAGCTTAGAGCACCCCGGGACAGTGATGAACACTGAAGCTTTCTTT.

The CDR3: CASSGDSSTDTQYF. The CDR3 region has the DNA TGTGCCAGTAGCGGGGACAGTAGCACAGATACGCAGTATTTT. The chain is built from TRBV19 and TRBJ2-3; 7 bases are shared with TRBD1. CDR3 length: 14 residues. Per the germline V gene, CDR1 is LNHDA and CDR2 is SQIVND (reference sequence). Losses at the gene ends were 6 bases for V and 0 bases for J; bases not matched to a gene: 3.

This chain uses TRBV24-1 with TRBJ2-7; TRBD2 matches 7 bases. V trimming: 9 bases; J trimming: 2 bases; junction bases outside the gene matches: 9. The germline CDR1 and CDR2 sequences are KGHDR and SFDVKD. This CDR3 is built from 14 residues. CDR3 residues: CATSTRAGAYEQYF. The DNA for the CDR3 is TGTGCCACCTCCACTAGGGCGGGAGCCTACGAGCAGTACTTC.

This chain joins TRBV19 and TRBJ1-6; TRBD1 agrees at 7 bases. The CDR3 length is 15 residues. With 7 bases clipped from V and 7 bases from J, the junction kept 10 bases outside the gene matches. Per the germline V gene, CDR1 is LNHDA and CDR2 is SQIVND (reference sequence). For the CDR3, the DNA is TGTGCCAGTAAAGACGGGACAGAGTTAAATTCACCCCTCCACTTT. As protein: CASKDGTELNSPLHF.

This clone has a single count. The rearrangement uses TRBV10-3 and TRBJ2-1; TRBD2 aligns across 15 bases. This CDR3 has 16 amino acids. V shed 4 bases, J shed 10 bases, and the junction held 8 bases outside the gene matches. Looked up from germline, CDR1 is ENHRY and CDR2 is SYGVKD. The CDR3 DNA follows: TGTGCCATCAGTGGCGGACTAGCGGGAGGGCCCGGGGAGCAGTTCTTC. It yields the protein CAISGGLAGGPGEQFF.

The rearrangement links TRBV19 to TRBJ1-6; tentative D call: TRBD1 (6 bases). V was trimmed by 3 bases and J by 5 bases, leaving 14 bases between them. Germline CDR1 reads LNHDA; CDR2 reads SQIVND (reference sequence). The CDR3 has 16 amino acids. The CDR3 is CASSIWGRRDNSPLHF. The CDR3 coding sequence is TGTGCCAGTAGTATTTGGGGGCGCCGCGATAATTCACCCCTCCACTTT.

The sample holds a few counts of this clone. The chain joins TRBV7-2 to TRBJ1-5; D is unresolved. The CDR3 has 15 residues. V lost 2 bases and J 3 bases, leaving 11 bases between the germline ends. CDR1 is SGHTA and CDR2 is FQGNSA in the germline V gene. CDR3 nucleotide sequence: TGTGCCAGCAGCTTACGGGAGAGGACCAATCAGCCCCAGCATTTT. As protein: CASSLRERTNQPQHF.

The rearrangement uses TRBV28 and TRBJ1-2, with 12 bases that match TRBD1. Germline V gives CDR1 MDHEN, CDR2 SYDVKM. The length of the CDR3 is 16 residues. The junction had 11 bases not matched to a gene; V was cut back by 4 bases and J by 8 bases. CDR3 region: CASSSGTGGSRSGYTF. The CDR3 DNA sequence: TGTGCCAGCAGTTCCGGGACAGGGGGCAGCAGAAGCGGCTACACCTTC.

J is TRBJ1-3 and V is TRBV27; unclear D gene. The CDR3 runs 16 residues. The germline V gene encodes CDR1 MNHEY and CDR2 SMNVEV (reference sequence). V was pared by 6 bases and J by 0 bases, with 15 bases between. The CDR3 DNA follows: TGTGCCAGCAGAGCCCTACAGTCCCGCTCTGGAAACACCATATATTTT. This translates into CASRALQSRSGNTIYF.

This clone occurred once. The V gene is TRBV7-2, the J gene TRBJ1-2; perhaps TRBD1 as D (5 bases). This CDR3 contains 12 residues. The germline gives CDR1 SGHTA, CDR2 FQGNSA. The V end was cut by 6 bases, the J end by 4 bases, with 9 bases between. The CDR3 sequence is CASRQGGYGYTF. DNA of the CDR3: TGTGCCAGCAGGCAGGGAGGCTATGGCTACACCTTC.

By sample fraction, this clone is medium-sized. The chain combines TRBV7-8 with TRBJ2-7; TRBD1 aligns across 9 bases. CDR1 SGHVS and CDR2 FQNEAQ come from the germline V gene. The CDR3 consists of 14 residues. The J segment lost 7 bases and the V segment lost 5 bases, leaving 9 bases of the junction unmatched. This CDR3 reads CASSLTGGLREQYF. The CDR3 DNA reads TGTGCCAGCAGCCTAACAGGGGGCCTACGAGAGCAGTACTTC.

The rearrangement joins TRBV19 to TRBJ2-3, with 12 nucleotides matching TRBD2. J lost 1 base, V lost 5 bases, and 7 bases had no gene match. CDR1 and CDR2 (germline): LNHDA, SQIVND (reference sequence). The CDR3 extends over 17 amino acids. The DNA for the CDR3 is TGTGCCAGTAGTCCACGAACTAGCGGGGGGCGCACAGATACGCAGTATTTT. Translating it yields CASSPRTSGGRTDTQYF.

The J gene is TRBJ2-3, the V gene TRBV6-5, with TRBD2 as a possible D gene (6 bases). From germline, CDR1 is MNHEY and CDR2 SVGAGI. Trimming pared 4 bases from V and 2 bases from J, leaving 13 bases between. The CDR3 runs to 15 residues. CDR3 sequence (DNA): TGTGCCAGCAGTTCCCCCGGGGGAACCACAGATACGCAGTATTTT. Protein: CASSSPGGTTDTQYF.

The table lists this clone with a few counts. The chain combines TRBV30 with TRBJ1-6; D unresolved. CDR1 and CDR2 from the germline V gene are GTSNPN and SVGIG (reference sequence). CDR3 length: 13 amino acids. Trimming stripped 1 base from V and 10 bases from J, with 11 bases between. The chain's CDR3 is CAWSGRRESPLHF. CDR3 bases: TGTGCCTGGAGTGGCCGTCGGGAGTCACCCCTCCACTTT.

The V and J genes are TRBV29-1 and TRBJ1-2, with 8 nucleotides matching TRBD1. The trim removed 3 bases at V and 3 bases at J, leaving 15 bases unmatched. This CDR3 spans 17 amino acids. CDR1 is SQVTM, CDR2 ANQGSEA, per germline. CDR3 sequence reads: CSVDPWTGSIRDYGYTF. The CDR3 DNA reads as TGCAGCGTTGACCCCTGGACAGGGTCGATAAGGGACTATGGCTACACCTTC. Using reference TRBV29-1 and TRBJ1-2 for the parts outside the CDR3, the full variable domain is SAVISQKPSRDICQRGTSLTIQCQVDSQVTMMFWYRQQPGQSLTLIATANQGSEATYESGFVIDKFPISRPNLTFSTLTVSNMSPEDSSIYLCSVDPWTGSIRDYGYTFGSGTRLTVV.

This clone was counted once. The rearrangement joins TRBV9 to TRBJ2-7; D is possibly TRBD2 (7 bases). The germline V and J ends were trimmed by 0 bases and 4 bases, with 20 bases remaining between them. Germline V CDR1 and CDR2: SGDLS, YYNGEE. CDR3 size: 17 residues. CDR3 DNA sequence: TGTGCCAGCAGCGTAGGCGGGGGCAGCGGAGATAATTACGAGCAGTACTTC. Protein: CASSVGGGSGDNYEQYF.

In its sample, this clone was seen a few times. V usage is TRBV7-9 and J usage is TRBJ1-4; TRBD1 aligns across 7 bases. V shed 10 bases, J shed 0 bases, and the junction held 17 bases outside the gene matches. This CDR3 region has 18 residues. Per the germline V gene, CDR1 is SEHNR and CDR2 is FQNEAQ (reference sequence). The CDR3 nucleotides are TGTGCCACCGCCACGGCGGGACAGATCCTTGCAACTAATGAAAAACTGTTTTTT. Residues: CATATAGQILATNEKLFF.

Here the CDR3 reads CASAPGGGGGAFGETQYF. The CDR3 region has the DNA TGTGCCAGCGCCCCTGGGGGAGGCGGGGGGGCTTTCGGGGAGACCCAGTACTTC. The rearrangement uses TRBV2 and TRBJ2-5, with 9 bases identical to TRBD2. Germline values: CDR1 SNHLY, CDR2 FYNNEI. V was clipped by 8 bases and J by 5 bases; unmatched bases: 21. The CDR3 is 18 residues long.

The V and J genes are TRBV5-1 and TRBJ1-2; D remains ambiguous. There are 13 residues in the CDR3. Looked up from germline, CDR1 is SGHRS and CDR2 is YFSETQ. Trimming removed 0 bases at V and 3 bases at J, with 6 bases between. This CDR3 reads CASSLVVDYGYTF. CDR3 DNA: TGCGCCAGCAGCTTGGTAGTCGACTATGGCTACACCTTC.

V gene TRBV9 combines with J gene TRBJ1-5, with D possibly being TRBD1 (6 bases). This CDR3 is built from 16 residues. Germline CDR1 and CDR2: SGDLS and YYNGEE. V was cut by 0 bases and J by 4 bases, with 14 bases left in between. Written as DNA, the CDR3 is TGTGCCAGCAGCGTAGGGGCAGGGGATACAAATCAGCCCCAGCATTTT. Its protein product is CASSVGAGDTNQPQHF. The variable domain in full, with the rest retrieved from reference TRBV9 and TRBJ1-5, is DSGVTQTPKHLITATGQRVTLRCSPRSGDLSVYWYQQSLDQGLQFLIQYYNGEERAKGNILERFSAQQFPDLHSELNLSSLELGDSALYFCASSVGAGDTNQPQHFGDGTRLSIL.